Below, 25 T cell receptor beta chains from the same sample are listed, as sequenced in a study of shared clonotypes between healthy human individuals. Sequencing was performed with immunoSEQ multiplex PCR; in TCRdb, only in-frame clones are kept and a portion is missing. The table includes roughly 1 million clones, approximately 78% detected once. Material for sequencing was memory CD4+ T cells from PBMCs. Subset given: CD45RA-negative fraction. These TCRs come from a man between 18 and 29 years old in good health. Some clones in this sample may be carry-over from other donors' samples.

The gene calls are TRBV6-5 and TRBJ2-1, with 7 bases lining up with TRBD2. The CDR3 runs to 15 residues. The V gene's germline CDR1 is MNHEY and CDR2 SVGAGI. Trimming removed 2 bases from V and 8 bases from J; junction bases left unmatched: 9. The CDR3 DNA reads TGTGCCAGCAGTTACGAGCGGGACCCTTGGGATGAGCAGTTCTTC. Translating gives CASSYERDPWDEQFF.

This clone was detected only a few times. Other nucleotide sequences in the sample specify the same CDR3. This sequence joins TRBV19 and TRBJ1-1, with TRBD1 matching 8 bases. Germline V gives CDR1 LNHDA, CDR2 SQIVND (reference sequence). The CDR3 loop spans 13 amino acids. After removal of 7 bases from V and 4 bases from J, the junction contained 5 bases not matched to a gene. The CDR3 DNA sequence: TGTGCCAGTACCGACAGGGGAGGCACTGAAGCTTTCTTT. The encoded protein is CASTDRGGTEAFF.

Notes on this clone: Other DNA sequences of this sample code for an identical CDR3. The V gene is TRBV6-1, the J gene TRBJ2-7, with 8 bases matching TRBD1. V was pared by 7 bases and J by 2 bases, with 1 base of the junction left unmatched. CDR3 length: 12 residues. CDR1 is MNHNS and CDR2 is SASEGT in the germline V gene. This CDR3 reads CASTDRAYEQYF. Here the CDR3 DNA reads TGTGCCAGCACGGACAGGGCCTACGAGCAGTACTTC.

This CDR3 is CASSIGTGIQTQYF. CDR3 coding DNA: TGTGCCAGCAGCATAGGGACAGGGATACAGACCCAGTACTTC. V usage is TRBV7-6 and J usage is TRBJ2-5; TRBD1 matches at 9 bases. Germline V CDR1 and CDR2: SGHVS, FNYEAQ. The CDR3 extends over 14 amino acids. Trimming cost V 5 bases and J 6 bases; bases outside gene matches: 7.

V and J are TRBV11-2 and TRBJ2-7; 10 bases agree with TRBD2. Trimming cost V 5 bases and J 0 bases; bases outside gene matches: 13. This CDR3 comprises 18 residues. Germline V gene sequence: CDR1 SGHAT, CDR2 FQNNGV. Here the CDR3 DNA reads TGTGCCAGCAGCCCACTTCGGAGGCTAGCGGGAGCCTCCTACGAGCAGTACTTC. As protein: CASSPLRRLAGASYEQYF.

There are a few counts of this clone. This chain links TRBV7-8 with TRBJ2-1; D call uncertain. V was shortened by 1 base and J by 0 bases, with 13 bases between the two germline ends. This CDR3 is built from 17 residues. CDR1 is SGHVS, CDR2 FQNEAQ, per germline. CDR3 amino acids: CASSLEERLRSYNEQFF. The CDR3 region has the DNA TGTGCCAGCAGCTTAGAGGAGCGCCTACGCTCCTACAATGAGCAGTTCTTC.

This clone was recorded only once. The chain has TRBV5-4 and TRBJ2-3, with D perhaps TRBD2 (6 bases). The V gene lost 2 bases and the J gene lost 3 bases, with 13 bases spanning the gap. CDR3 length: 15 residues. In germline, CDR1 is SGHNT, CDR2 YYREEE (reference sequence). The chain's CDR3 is CASSFSGFRTDTQYF. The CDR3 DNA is TGTGCCAGCAGCTTTAGCGGATTCAGGACAGATACGCAGTATTTT.

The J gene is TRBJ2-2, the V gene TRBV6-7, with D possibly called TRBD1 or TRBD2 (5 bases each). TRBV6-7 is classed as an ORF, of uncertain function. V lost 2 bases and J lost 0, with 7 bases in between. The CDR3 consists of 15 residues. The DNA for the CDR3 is TGTGCCAGCAGTTACGGGGGATCGAACACCGGGGAGCTGTTTTTT. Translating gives CASSYGGSNTGELFF.

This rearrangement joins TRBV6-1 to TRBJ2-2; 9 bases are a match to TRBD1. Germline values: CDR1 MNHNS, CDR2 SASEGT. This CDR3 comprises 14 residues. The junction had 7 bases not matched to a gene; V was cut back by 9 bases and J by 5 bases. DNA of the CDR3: TGTGCCAGTATACAGGGGGCGCGGACCGGGGAGCTGTTTTTT. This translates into CASIQGARTGELFF.

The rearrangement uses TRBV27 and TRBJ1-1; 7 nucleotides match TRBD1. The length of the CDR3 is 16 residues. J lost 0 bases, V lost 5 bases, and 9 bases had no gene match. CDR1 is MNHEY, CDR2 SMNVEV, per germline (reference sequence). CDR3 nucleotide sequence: TGTGCCAGCAGTCTTAGTATCGACAGGGTGAACACTGAAGCTTTCTTT. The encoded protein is CASSLSIDRVNTEAFF.

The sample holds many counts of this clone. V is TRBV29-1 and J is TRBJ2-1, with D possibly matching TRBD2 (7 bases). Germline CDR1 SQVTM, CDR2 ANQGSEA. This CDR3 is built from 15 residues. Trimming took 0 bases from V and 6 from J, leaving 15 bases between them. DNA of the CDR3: TGCAGCGTTGAAGATCTTCGGGGGGCGGGCAATGAGCAGTTCTTC. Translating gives CSVEDLRGAGNEQFF.

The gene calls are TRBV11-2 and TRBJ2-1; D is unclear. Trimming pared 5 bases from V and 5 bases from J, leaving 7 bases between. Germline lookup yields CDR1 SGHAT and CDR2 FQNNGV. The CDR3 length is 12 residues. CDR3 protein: CASSPGHNEQFF. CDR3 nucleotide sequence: TGTGCCAGCAGCCCCGGGCACAATGAGCAGTTCTTC.

Here the CDR3 DNA reads TGTGCCAGCTCCATCCGGATAGCAGGCGCCGGGGAGCTGTTTTTT. This encodes CASSIRIAGAGELFF. The chain is built from TRBV9 and TRBJ2-2; D not certain. The CDR3 is 15 residues long. The V end lost 7 bases, the J end lost 6 bases, and 19 bases lay between the germline ends. Germline CDR1 SGDLS, CDR2 YYNGEE.

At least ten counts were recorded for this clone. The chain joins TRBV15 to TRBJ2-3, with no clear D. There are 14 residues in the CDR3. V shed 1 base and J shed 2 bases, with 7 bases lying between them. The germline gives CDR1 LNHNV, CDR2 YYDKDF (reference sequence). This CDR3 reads CATSRAVFTDTQYF. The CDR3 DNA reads TGTGCCACCAGCAGAGCGGTCTTCACAGATACGCAGTATTTT.

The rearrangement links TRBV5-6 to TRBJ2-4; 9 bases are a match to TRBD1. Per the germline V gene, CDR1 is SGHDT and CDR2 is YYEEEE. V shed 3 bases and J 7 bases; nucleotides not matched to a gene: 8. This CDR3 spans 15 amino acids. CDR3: CASSSGQGLLNIQYF. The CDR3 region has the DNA TGTGCCAGCAGCTCGGGACAGGGTTTATTGAACATTCAGTACTTC. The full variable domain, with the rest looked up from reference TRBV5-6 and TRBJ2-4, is DAGVTQSPTHLIKTRGQQVTLRCSPKSGHDTVSWYQQALGQGPQFIFQYYEEEERQRGNFPDRFSGHQFPNYSSELNVNALLLGDSALYLCASSSGQGLLNIQYFGAGTRLSVL.

CDR3 DNA: TGTGCCAGCAGCTTAATTAGCGGAGCCACAGATACGCAGTATTTT. Translated: CASSLISGATDTQYF. The chain has TRBV11-1 and TRBJ2-3, with D perhaps matching TRBD2 (6 bases). The CDR3 length is 15 residues. Germline CDR1 SGHAT, CDR2 FQDESV (reference sequence). The V and J ends lost 2 bases and 2 bases respectively, with 11 bases between them.

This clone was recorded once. CDR3 sequence: CAWSVSRGRLNQPQHF. CDR3 in DNA: TGTGCCTGGAGTGTTAGTAGGGGGAGACTCAATCAGCCCCAGCATTTT. The rearrangement joins TRBV30 to TRBJ1-5; tentative D call: TRBD1 (6 bases). The length of the CDR3 is 16 residues. V gave up 0 bases and J gave up 3 bases, with 15 bases separating them. CDR1 GTSNPN and CDR2 SVGIG come from the germline V gene (reference sequence). The whole variable domain, filled in from reference TRBV30 and TRBJ1-5, reads SQTIHQWPATLVQPVGSPLSLECTVEGTSNPNLYWYRQAAGRGLQLLFYSVGIGQISSEVPQNLSASRPQDRQFILSSKKLLLSDSGFYLCAWSVSRGRLNQPQHFGDGTRLSIL.

The CDR3 DNA reads as TGCAGCGCTACTTTCGGAGGGTATACGCAGTATTTT. Its translation: CSATFGGYTQYF. This chain joins TRBV29-1 and TRBJ2-3; D may be TRBD2 (6 bases). Between the trimmed V and J ends, which lost 7 bases and 7 bases, there was a span of 15 bases. Per the germline V gene, CDR1 is SQVTM and CDR2 is ANQGSEA. This CDR3 comprises 12 residues.

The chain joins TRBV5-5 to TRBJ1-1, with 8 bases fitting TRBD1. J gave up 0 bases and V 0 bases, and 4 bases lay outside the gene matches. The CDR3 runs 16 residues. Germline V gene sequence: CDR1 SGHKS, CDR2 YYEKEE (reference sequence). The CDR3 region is CASSLAGTGLNTEAFF. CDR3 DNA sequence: TGTGCCAGCAGCTTGGCCGGGACAGGCTTGAACACTGAAGCTTTCTTT.

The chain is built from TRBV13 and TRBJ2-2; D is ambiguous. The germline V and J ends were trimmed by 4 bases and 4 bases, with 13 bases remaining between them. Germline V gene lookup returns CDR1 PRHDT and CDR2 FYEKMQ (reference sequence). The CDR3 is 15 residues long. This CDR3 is CASSSSVSPTGELFF. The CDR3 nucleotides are TGTGCCAGCAGCTCCTCTGTATCCCCCACCGGGGAGCTGTTTTTT.

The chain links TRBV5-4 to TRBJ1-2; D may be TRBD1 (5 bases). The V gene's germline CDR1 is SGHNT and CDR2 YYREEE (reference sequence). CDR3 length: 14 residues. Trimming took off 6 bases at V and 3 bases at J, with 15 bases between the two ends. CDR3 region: CASTREGAHYGYTF. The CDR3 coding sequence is TGTGCCAGCACCCGGGAAGGGGCACACTATGGCTACACCTTC. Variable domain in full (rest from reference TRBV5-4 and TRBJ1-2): ETGVTQSPTHLIKTRGQQVTLRCSSQSGHNTVSWYQQALGQGPQFIFQYYREEENGRGNFPPRFSGLQFPNYSSELNVNALELDDSALYLCASTREGAHYGYTFGSGTRLTVV.

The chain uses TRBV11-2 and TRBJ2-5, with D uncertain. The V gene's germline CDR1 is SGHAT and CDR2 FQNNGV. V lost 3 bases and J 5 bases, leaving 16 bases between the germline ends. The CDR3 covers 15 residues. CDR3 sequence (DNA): TGTGCCAGCAGCTTTGAGGCCGTTATTGTGGAGACCCAGTACTTC. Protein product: CASSFEAVIVETQYF. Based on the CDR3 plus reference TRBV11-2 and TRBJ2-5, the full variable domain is EAGVAQSPRYKIIEKRQSVAFWCNPISGHATLYWYQQILGQGPKLLIQFQNNGVVDDSQLPKDRFSAERLKGVDSTLKIQPAKLEDSAVYLCASSFEAVIVETQYFGPGTRLLVL.

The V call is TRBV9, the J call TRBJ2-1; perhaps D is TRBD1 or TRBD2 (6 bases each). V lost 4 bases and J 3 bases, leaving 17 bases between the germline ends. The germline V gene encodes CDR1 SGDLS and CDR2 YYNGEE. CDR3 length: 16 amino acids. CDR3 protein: CASSSSRGRSYNEQFF. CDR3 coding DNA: TGTGCCAGCAGCTCCAGTAGGGGGAGGAGCTACAATGAGCAGTTCTTC.

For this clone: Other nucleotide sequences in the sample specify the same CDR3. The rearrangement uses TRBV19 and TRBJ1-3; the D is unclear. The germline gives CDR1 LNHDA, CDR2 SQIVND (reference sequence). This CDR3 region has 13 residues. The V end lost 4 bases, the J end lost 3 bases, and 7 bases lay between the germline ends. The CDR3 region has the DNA TGTGCCAGTAGTACCTACAGTGGAAACACCATATATTTT. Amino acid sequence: CASSTYSGNTIYF. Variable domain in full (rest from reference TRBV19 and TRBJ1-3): DGGITQSPKYLFRKEGQNVTLSCEQNLNHDAMYWYRQDPGQGLRLIYYSQIVNDFQKGDIAEGYSVSREKKESFPLTVTSAQKNPTAFYLCASSTYSGNTIYFGEGSWLTVV.

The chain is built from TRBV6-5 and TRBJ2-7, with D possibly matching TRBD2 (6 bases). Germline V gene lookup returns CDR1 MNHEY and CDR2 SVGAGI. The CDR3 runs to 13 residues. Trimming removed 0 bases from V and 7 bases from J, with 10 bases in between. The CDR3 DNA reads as TGTGCCAGCAGTTACTCGAGAGGGAGGGAGCAGTACTTC. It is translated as CASSYSRGREQYF.